One and the same sample provided the 22 T cell receptor beta chains below, sequenced in a study of Graves' ophthalmopathy and Graves' hyperthyroidism. Transcripts of RNA were the source for amplifying TCR beta CDR3 regions. HTBI primers were employed in first-round RT-PCR, then a second-round multiplex PCR followed. TCRdb independently ran MiXCR on the multiplex PCR reads; one entry per CDR3 protein. The table has around 340,000 distinct CDR3 sequences, roughly 17% seen once. Sequencing used peripheral blood. These receptors all stem from an adult man with Graves' ophthalmopathy.

This clonotype was seen repeatedly, ten times or more. The chain combines TRBV6-5 with TRBJ1-1, with D maybe TRBD1 (6 bases). The germline CDR1 and CDR2 sequences are MNHEY and SVGAGI. The CDR3 loop spans 15 amino acids. The ends were cut back, 2 bases at V and 0 bases at J, with 10 bases in the middle. CDR3 nucleotide sequence: TGTGCCAGCAGTTACAAGGACAGAGTGAACACTGAAGCTTTCTTT. This translates into CASSYKDRVNTEAFF.

The sample holds many counts of this clonotype. V is TRBV20-1 and J is TRBJ2-7, with 8 bases aligning to TRBD2. The germline V gene encodes CDR1 DFQATT and CDR2 SNEGSKA (reference sequence). The CDR3 has 15 amino acids. Trimming cost V 3 bases and J 5 bases; bases outside gene matches: 12. The CDR3 region is CSASIAGTTGHEQYF. The DNA for the CDR3 is TGCAGTGCTAGTATAGCGGGGACAACTGGACACGAGCAGTACTTC.

This clonotype was picked up many times. V gene TRBV30 combines with J gene TRBJ2-2; no reliable D call. V was cut by 3 bases and J by 1 base, with 9 bases left in between. The germline V gene has CDR1 GTSNPN and CDR2 SVGIG (reference sequence). The CDR3 contains 14 residues. The CDR3 spells CAWRERRNTGELFF. DNA for the CDR3: TGTGCCTGGAGGGAGAGGAGGAACACCGGGGAGCTGTTTTTT.

This clonotype was recorded many times. This sequence joins TRBV12-3 or TRBV12-4 and TRBJ1-5; 10 bases align to TRBD1. V gave up 7 bases and J gave up 3 bases; unmatched junction bases: 6. CDR3 length equals 15 residues. CDR3 region: CASNPGQGINQPQHF. The CDR3 DNA is TGTGCCAGCAACCCGGGACAGGGGATCAATCAGCCCCAGCATTTT.

This chain joins TRBV30 and TRBJ1-5, with 8 positions matching TRBD1. The CDR3 sequence is 13 residues long. V lost 8 bases, J lost 1 base, and 4 bases stayed unmatched. In germline, CDR1 is GTSNPN, CDR2 SVGIG (reference sequence). The DNA for the CDR3 is TGTGCCGTACAGGGGGACAGCAATCAGCCCCAGCATTTT. Its translation: CAVQGDSNQPQHF.

This clonotype was picked up many times. The chain employs TRBV5-1 and TRBJ2-7; 7 bases align to TRBD1. V lost 4 bases to trimming and J lost 5 bases; unmatched junction nucleotides: 6. This CDR3 region has 13 residues. Germline V lookup: CDR1 SGHRS, CDR2 YFSETQ. CDR3 DNA: TGCGCCAGCAGCACCACAGGGGTCCACGAGCAGTACTTC. Translating it yields CASSTTGVHEQYF.

This clonotype was observed at least ten times. V gene TRBV5-6 combines with J gene TRBJ2-7; tentative D call: TRBD1 (5 bases). Germline CDR1 SGHDT, CDR2 YYEEEE. This CDR3 has 15 amino acids. V lost 3 bases and J lost 3, with 16 bases in between. DNA for the CDR3: TGTGCCAGCAGCTCAACCCCCCAGGGTCGCTACGAGCAGTACTTC. Amino acid sequence: CASSSTPQGRYEQYF.

This clonotype was seen a few times. CDR3 protein: CASSHPGGTGVTPYGNTIYF. CDR3 in DNA: TGTGCCAGCAGCCATCCCGGTGGGACAGGGGTTACTCCGTACGGAAACACCATATATTTT. The V call is TRBV3-1, the J call TRBJ1-3, with TRBD1 matching over 10 bases. The CDR3 runs 20 residues. V trimming: 3 bases; J trimming: 4 bases; junction bases outside the gene matches: 18. Germline-derived CDR1 and CDR2 are LGHDT and YNNKEL (reference sequence).

This clonotype was detected many times. This sequence joins TRBV6-1 and TRBJ2-7; D is perhaps TRBD1 (6 bases). The germline V and J ends were trimmed by 6 bases and 6 bases, with 15 bases remaining between them. There are 13 residues in the CDR3. The germline V gene has CDR1 MNHNS and CDR2 SASEGT. The CDR3 sequence: CASSETGLGEQYF. The CDR3 DNA reads as TGTGCCAGCAGCGAGACAGGATTGGGCGAGCAGTACTTC.

This clonotype turned up a few times. This may be a read error, as it is one base from a much larger clone. This chain links TRBV20-1 with TRBJ1-6; the D gene is possibly TRBD1 (5 bases). This CDR3 has 14 amino acids. Germline lookup yields CDR1 DFQATT and CDR2 SNEGSKA (reference sequence). CDR3 amino acids: CSAIGESYNSSLHF. The CDR3 nucleotides are TGCAGTGCTATAGGGGAATCCTATAATTCATCCCTCCACTTT.

This clonotype was picked up many times. This rearrangement joins TRBV11-1 to TRBJ1-1, with 7 bases lining up with TRBD1. CDR1 and CDR2 from the germline V gene are SGHAT and FQDESV (reference sequence). Trimming removed 1 base from V and 3 bases from J; junction bases left unmatched: 14. The CDR3 spans 18 residues. The CDR3 region is CASSLGQGSISLYTEAFF. The CDR3 DNA reads as TGTGCCAGCAGCTTAGGACAGGGTAGTATTAGTCTCTACACTGAAGCTTTCTTT.

This clonotype was counted many times. The CDR3 reads CASSLSVGGNTIYF. The DNA of the CDR3 is TGCGCCAGCAGCTTGAGTGTGGGTGGAAACACCATATATTTT. J is TRBJ1-3 and V is TRBV5-1; D call uncertain. Germline-derived CDR1 and CDR2 are SGHRS and YFSETQ. Trimming cost V 1 base and J 3 bases, with 8 bases left between them. The CDR3 has 14 amino acids.

This clonotype was detected ten times or more. This chain links TRBV12-3 or TRBV12-4 with TRBJ2-5, with 10 positions matching TRBD2. The CDR3 has 15 amino acids. V lost 7 bases to trimming and J lost 5 bases; unmatched junction nucleotides: 10. The CDR3 region is CASTATGTSVETQYF. CDR3 DNA: TGTGCCAGCACCGCGACAGGGACTAGCGTGGAGACCCAGTACTTC.

This clonotype was picked up many times. This sequence joins TRBV7-2 and TRBJ1-5, with D hard to call. The CDR3 is made up of 15 amino acids. V was pared by 2 bases and J by 4 bases, with 12 bases between. CDR1 and CDR2 (germline): SGHTA, FQGNSA. The CDR3 spells CASSLYSSYNQPQHF. The CDR3 nucleotides read TGTGCCAGCAGCTTATACTCCAGCTATAATCAGCCCCAGCATTTT.

The V call is TRBV20-1, the J call TRBJ1-5, with TRBD1 matching over 8 bases. Germline-derived CDR1 and CDR2 are DFQATT and SNEGSKA (reference sequence). V lost 3 bases and J lost 5; bases outside the gene matches: 9. This CDR3 contains 15 residues. The CDR3 region has the DNA TGCAGTGCTAGTCGCAGGGGGCAGTTAGATCAGCCCCAGCATTTT. Translation: CSASRRGQLDQPQHF.

This clonotype was seen many times. This chain connects TRBV29-1 to TRBJ2-5; 15 positions agree with TRBD2. The CDR3 runs to 15 residues. In germline, CDR1 is SQVTM, CDR2 ANQGSEA. Trimming removed 8 bases from V and 5 bases from J; junction bases left unmatched: 9. CDR3 region: CSLMGLAGGRETQYF. The CDR3, as DNA: TGCAGCCTCATGGGACTAGCGGGAGGAAGGGAGACCCAGTACTTC.

This clonotype was picked up a small number of times. V and J are TRBV3-1 and TRBJ2-5; 7 bases line up with TRBD1. The V gene end was trimmed by 5 bases and the J gene end by 1 base; junction bases not matched to a gene: 4. Germline CDR1 is LGHDT and CDR2 is YNNKEL (reference sequence). The CDR3 runs 14 residues. The CDR3 spells CASSDWDSQETQYF. The CDR3 bases are TGTGCCAGCAGCGACTGGGACAGCCAAGAGACCCAGTACTTC.

This clonotype was seen repeatedly, ten times or more. V and J are TRBV4-1 and TRBJ2-7, with 13 bases fitting TRBD2. Germline trimming cut 0 bases from V and 9 bases from J; bases unmatched to any gene: 8. CDR3 length: 16 amino acids. Germline V lookup: CDR1 MGHRA, CDR2 YSYEKL. CDR3 protein: CASSQDPTSGRRAQYF. CDR3 sequence (DNA): TGCGCCAGCAGCCAAGATCCGACTAGCGGGAGGAGAGCGCAGTACTTC.

This clonotype has at least ten counts. V usage is TRBV28 and J usage is TRBJ1-6, with D uncertain. With 2 bases removed from V and 4 bases from J, the gap between germline ends came to 9 bases. The CDR3 is made up of 15 amino acids. The germline V gene has CDR1 MDHEN and CDR2 SYDVKM. The CDR3 is CASSLTDVYNSPLHF. The CDR3 DNA is TGTGCCAGCAGTTTAACAGATGTATATAATTCACCCCTCCACTTT.

The chain uses TRBV11-2 and TRBJ2-7; D possibly uses TRBD1 or TRBD2 (5 bases each). Trimming cost V 5 bases and J 3 bases, with 14 bases left between them. The CDR3 totals 14 residues. CDR1 is SGHAT and CDR2 is FQNNGV in the germline V gene. Here the CDR3 reads CASSEDGANYEQYF. The CDR3 DNA sequence: TGTGCCAGCAGCGAGGACGGGGCCAACTACGAGCAGTACTTC. Supplemented by reference TRBV11-2 and TRBJ2-7, the full variable domain reads EAGVAQSPRYKIIEKRQSVAFWCNPISGHATLYWYQQILGQGPKLLIQFQNNGVVDDSQLPKDRFSAERLKGVDSTLKIQPAKLEDSAVYLCASSEDGANYEQYFGPGTRLTVT.

This clonotype was counted at least ten times. The chain combines TRBV7-6 with TRBJ2-2, with 14 bases aligning to TRBD2. Germline values: CDR1 SGHVS, CDR2 FNYEAQ. After removal of 5 bases from V and 7 bases from J, the junction contained 3 bases not matched to a gene. The length of the CDR3 is 15 residues. The CDR3 spells CASSRGTSGSGELFF. CDR3 DNA: TGTGCCAGCAGCCGAGGGACTAGCGGGAGCGGGGAGCTGTTTTTT.

At least ten counts were recorded for this clonotype. This chain links TRBV7-8 with TRBJ1-5; weak D call: TRBD1 (5 bases). The CDR3 has 15 residues. V lost 4 bases to trimming and J lost 3 bases, with 13 bases between them. Germline CDR1 and CDR2: SGHVS and FQNEAQ. CDR3 DNA sequence: TGTGCCAGCAGCTCAGGGACGGGATTCAATCAGCCCCAGCATTTT. Its translation: CASSSGTGFNQPQHF.